This paragraph covers one T cell receptor beta chain sequence. The antigen is unknown. The sample comes from a study of radiation and T cells in renal cell carcinoma. Whole-study context: Nephrectomy followed 15 Gy stereotactic body radiation by 4 weeks. Study-level results: Top tumor clonotypes rose in blood 2 weeks post-radiation, then contracted.

Germline V gene lookup returns CDR1 SGDLS and CDR2 YYNGEE. The CDR3 totals 15 residues. V gave up 4 bases and J gave up 2 bases; unmatched junction bases: 7. Sequencing used immunoSEQ multiplex PCR; TCRdb keeps in-frame clones, though not all of them. The sample gives 140,000 to 150,000 clones, 88% of which show up once; 4.1% is in the top ten. Time point specified: baseline pretreatment blood. Treatment reported: 15 Gy SBRT to primary tumor, nephrectomy 4 weeks later. After SBRT, blood was collected at 2 and 4 weeks, plus baseline. Clear cell pathology was present in this patient's renal cell carcinoma.

Source: blood, taken from a patient whose treatment included radiotherapy and nephrectomy. The clonotype comes from a woman aged 70 to 79 with renal cell carcinoma. This chain joins TRBV9 and TRBJ2-7; the match to TRBD1 covers 9 bases. The CDR3 DNA follows: TGTGCCAGCAGCACCCGGACAGGGGTGCCCTACGAGCAGTACTTC. It encodes CASSTRTGVPYEQYF.